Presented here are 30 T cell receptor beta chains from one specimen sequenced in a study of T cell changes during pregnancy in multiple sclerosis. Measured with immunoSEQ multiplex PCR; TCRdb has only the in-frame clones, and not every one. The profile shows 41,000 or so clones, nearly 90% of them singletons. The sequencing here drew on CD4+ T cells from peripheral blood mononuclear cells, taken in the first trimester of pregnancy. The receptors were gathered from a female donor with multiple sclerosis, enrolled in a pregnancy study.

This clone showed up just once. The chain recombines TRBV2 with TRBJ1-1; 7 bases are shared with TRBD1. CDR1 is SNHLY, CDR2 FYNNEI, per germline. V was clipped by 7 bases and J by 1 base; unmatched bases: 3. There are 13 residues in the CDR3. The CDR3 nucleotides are TGTGCCAGCAAGGACAGGACGAACACTGAAGCTTTCTTT. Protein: CASKDRTNTEAFF.

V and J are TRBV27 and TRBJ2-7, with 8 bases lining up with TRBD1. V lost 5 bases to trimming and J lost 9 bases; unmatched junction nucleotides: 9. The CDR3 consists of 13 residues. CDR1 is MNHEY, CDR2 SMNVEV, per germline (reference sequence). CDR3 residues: CASSEGQGLSQYF. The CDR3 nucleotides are TGTGCCAGCAGTGAAGGACAGGGCCTCTCGCAGTACTTC.

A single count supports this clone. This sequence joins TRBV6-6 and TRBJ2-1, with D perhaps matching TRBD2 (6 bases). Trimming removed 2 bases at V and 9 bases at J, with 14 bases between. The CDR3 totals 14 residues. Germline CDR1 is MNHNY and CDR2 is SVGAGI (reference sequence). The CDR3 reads CASSYDAGRVEQFF. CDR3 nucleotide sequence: TGTGCCAGCAGTTACGATGCGGGGCGGGTTGAGCAGTTCTTC.

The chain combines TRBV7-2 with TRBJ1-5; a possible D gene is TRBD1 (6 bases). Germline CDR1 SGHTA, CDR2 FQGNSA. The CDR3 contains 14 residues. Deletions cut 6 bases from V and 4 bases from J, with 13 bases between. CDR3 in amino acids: CASRSQGGNQPQHF. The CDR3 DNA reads TGTGCCAGCAGGTCACAGGGTGGTAATCAGCCCCAGCATTTT.

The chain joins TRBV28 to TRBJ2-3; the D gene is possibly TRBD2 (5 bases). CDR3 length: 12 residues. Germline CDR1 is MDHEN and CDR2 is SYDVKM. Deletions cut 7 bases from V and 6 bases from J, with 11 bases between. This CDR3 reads CASTLATDTQYF. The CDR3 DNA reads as TGTGCCAGCACCCTAGCCACGGATACGCAGTATTTT.

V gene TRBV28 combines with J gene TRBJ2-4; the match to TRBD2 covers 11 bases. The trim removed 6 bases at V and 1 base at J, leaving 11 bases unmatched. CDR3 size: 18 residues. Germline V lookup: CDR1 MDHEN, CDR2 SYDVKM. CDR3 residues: CASSLLAGVTTAKNIQYF. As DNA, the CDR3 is TGTGCCAGCAGCCTACTAGCGGGAGTCACCACGGCCAAAAACATTCAGTACTTC.

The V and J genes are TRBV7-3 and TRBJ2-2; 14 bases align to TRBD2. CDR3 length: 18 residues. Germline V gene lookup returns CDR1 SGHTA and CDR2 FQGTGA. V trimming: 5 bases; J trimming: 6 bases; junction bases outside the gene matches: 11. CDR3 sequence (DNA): TGTGCCAGCAGCCTGCTGCCCGGGACTAGCGGGAGAGCCGGGGAGCTGTTTTTT. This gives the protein CASSLLPGTSGRAGELFF. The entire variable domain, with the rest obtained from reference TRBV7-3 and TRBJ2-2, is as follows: GAGVSQTPSNKVTEKGKYVELRCDPISGHTALYWYRQSLGQGPEFLIYFQGTGAADDSGLPNDRFFAVRPEGSVSTLKIQRTERGDSAVYLCASSLLPGTSGRAGELFFGEGSRLTVL.

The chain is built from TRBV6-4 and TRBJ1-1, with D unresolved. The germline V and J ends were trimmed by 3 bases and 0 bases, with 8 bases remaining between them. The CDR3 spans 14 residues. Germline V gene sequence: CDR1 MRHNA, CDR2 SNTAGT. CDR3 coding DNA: TGTGCCAGCAGTGAGACAAACATGAACACTGAAGCTTTCTTT. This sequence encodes CASSETNMNTEAFF.

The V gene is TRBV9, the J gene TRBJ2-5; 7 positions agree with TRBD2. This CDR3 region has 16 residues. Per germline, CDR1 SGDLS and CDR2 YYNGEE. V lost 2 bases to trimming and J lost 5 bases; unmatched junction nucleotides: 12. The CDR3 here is CASSVRGSRVRETQYF. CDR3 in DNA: TGTGCCAGCAGCGTTCGCGGGAGTAGGGTTCGGGAGACCCAGTACTTC.

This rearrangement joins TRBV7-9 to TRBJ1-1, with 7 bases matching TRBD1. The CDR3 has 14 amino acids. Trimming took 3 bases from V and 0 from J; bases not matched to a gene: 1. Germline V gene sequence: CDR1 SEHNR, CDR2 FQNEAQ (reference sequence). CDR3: CASSFTGVNTEAFF. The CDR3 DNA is TGTGCCAGCAGCTTCACAGGGGTGAACACTGAAGCTTTCTTT. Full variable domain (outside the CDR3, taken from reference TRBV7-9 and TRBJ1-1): DTGVSQNPRHKITKRGQNVTFRCDPISEHNRLYWYRQTLGQGPEFLTYFQNEAQLEKSRLLSDRFSAERPKGSFSTLEIQRTEQGDSAMYLCASSFTGVNTEAFFGQGTRLTVV.

The CDR3 DNA follows: TGTGCCAGCAGTTCGCGGACTAGGGTCTACGAGCAGTACTTC. Its protein product is CASSSRTRVYEQYF. The rearrangement uses TRBV28 and TRBJ2-7; 7 bases line up with TRBD2. Germline CDR1 reads MDHEN; CDR2 reads SYDVKM. This CDR3 is 14 amino acids long. The V gene end was trimmed by 4 bases and the J gene end by 3 bases; junction bases not matched to a gene: 6.

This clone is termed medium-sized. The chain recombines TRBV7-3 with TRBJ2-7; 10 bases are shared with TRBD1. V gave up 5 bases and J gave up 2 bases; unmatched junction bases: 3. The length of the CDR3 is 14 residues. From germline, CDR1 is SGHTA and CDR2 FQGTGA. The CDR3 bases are TGTGCCAGCAGCCCGGGACAGGGGCCCTACGAGCAGTACTTC. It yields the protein CASSPGQGPYEQYF.

The CDR3 protein is CASSPTGNTEAFF. CDR3 in DNA: TGTGCCAGCTCACCTACAGGGAACACTGAAGCTTTCTTT. The genes are TRBV18 and TRBJ1-1, with D possibly matching TRBD1 (5 bases). CDR3 length: 13 residues. The germline gives CDR1 KGHSH, CDR2 LQKENI. Trimming left V 3 bases short and J 1 base short, with 6 bases between.

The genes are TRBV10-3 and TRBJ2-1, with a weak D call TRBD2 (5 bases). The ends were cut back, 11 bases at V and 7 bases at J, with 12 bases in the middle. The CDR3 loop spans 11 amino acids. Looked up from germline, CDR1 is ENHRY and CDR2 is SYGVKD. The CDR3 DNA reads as TGTGCCTCCAGCCGGAGGAATGAGCAGTTCTTC. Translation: CASSRRNEQFF.

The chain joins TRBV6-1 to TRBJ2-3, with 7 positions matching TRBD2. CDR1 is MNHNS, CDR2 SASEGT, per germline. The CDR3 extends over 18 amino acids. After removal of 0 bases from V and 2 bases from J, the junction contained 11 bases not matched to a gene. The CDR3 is CASSEAVFFGTNTDTQYF. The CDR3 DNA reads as TGTGCCAGCAGTGAAGCTGTGTTTTTCGGGACTAACACAGATACGCAGTATTTT.

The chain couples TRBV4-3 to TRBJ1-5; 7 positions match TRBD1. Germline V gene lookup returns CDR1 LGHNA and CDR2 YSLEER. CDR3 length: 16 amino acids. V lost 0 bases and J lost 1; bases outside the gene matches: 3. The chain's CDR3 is CASSQDPGGSNQPQHF. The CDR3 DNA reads TGCGCCAGCAGCCAAGACCCAGGGGGGAGCAATCAGCCCCAGCATTTT.

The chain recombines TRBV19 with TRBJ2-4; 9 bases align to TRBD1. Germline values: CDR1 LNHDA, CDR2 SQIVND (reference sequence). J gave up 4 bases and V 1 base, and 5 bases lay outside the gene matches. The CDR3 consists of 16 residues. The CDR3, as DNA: TGTGCCAGTAGTATAGGGGGACAGGGCCTAAAAAACATTCAGTACTTC. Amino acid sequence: CASSIGGQGLKNIQYF.

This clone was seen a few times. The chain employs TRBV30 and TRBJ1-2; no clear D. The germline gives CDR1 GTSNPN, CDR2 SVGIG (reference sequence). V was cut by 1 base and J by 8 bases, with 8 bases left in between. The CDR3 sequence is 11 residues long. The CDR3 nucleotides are TGTGCCTGGAGTGGACATGGGGGCTACACCTTC. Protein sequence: CAWSGHGGYTF.

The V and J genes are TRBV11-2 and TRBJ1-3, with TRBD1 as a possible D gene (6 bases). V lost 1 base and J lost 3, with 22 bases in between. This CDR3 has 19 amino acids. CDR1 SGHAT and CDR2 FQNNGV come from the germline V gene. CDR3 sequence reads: CASSLARKGGLHSGNTIYF. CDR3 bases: TGTGCCAGCAGCTTAGCGCGGAAGGGGGGGCTGCATAGTGGAAACACCATATATTTT. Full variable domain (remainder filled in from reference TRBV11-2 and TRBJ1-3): EAGVAQSPRYKIIEKRQSVAFWCNPISGHATLYWYQQILGQGPKLLIQFQNNGVVDDSQLPKDRFSAERLKGVDSTLKIQPAKLEDSAVYLCASSLARKGGLHSGNTIYFGEGSWLTVV.

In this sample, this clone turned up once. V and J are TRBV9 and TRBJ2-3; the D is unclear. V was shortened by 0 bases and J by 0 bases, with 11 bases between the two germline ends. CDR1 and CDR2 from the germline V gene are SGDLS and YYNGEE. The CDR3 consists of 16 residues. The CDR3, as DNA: TGTGCCAGCAGCGTAGGTCCCGCGTTCAGCACAGATACGCAGTATTTT. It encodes CASSVGPAFSTDTQYF.

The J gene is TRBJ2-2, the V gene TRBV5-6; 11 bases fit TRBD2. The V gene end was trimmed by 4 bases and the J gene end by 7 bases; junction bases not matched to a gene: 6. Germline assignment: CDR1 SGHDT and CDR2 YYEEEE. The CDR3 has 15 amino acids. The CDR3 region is CASSSSGRGNGELFF. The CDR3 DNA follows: TGTGCCAGCAGCAGTAGCGGGAGGGGGAACGGGGAGCTGTTTTTT.

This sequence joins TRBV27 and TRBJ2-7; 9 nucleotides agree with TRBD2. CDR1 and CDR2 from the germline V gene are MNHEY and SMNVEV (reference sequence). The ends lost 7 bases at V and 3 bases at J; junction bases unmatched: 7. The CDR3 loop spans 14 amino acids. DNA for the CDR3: TGTGCCAGCAAAACCGGGACTAGCAGCTACGAGCAGTACTTC. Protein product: CASKTGTSSYEQYF.

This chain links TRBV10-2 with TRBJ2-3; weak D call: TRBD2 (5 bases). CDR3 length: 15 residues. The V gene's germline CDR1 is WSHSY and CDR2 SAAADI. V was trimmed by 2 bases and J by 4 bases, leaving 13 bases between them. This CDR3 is CASSEIRLRADTQYF. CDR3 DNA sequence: TGCGCCAGCAGTGAGATCCGATTGCGGGCAGATACGCAGTATTTT.

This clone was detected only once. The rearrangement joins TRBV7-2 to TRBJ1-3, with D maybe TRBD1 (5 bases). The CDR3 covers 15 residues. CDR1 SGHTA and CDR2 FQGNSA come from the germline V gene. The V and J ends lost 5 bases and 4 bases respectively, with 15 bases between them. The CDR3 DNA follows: TGTGCCAGCAGCCAGGCCTTAGGGGCAGGAAACACCATATATTTT. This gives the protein CASSQALGAGNTIYF.

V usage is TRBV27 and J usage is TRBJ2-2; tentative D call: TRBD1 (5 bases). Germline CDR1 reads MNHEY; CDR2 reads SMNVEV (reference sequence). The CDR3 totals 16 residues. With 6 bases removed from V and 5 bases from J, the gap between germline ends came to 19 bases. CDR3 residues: CASRRSGIDWTGELFF. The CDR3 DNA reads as TGTGCCAGCAGGCGTTCAGGGATAGATTGGACCGGGGAGCTGTTTTTT.

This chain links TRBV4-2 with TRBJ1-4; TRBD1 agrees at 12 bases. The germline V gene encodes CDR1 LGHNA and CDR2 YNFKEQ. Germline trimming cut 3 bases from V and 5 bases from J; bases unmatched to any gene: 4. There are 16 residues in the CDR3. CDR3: CASSQGTGGLNEKLFF. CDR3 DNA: TGTGCCAGCAGCCAGGGGACAGGGGGCCTAAATGAAAAACTGTTTTTT.

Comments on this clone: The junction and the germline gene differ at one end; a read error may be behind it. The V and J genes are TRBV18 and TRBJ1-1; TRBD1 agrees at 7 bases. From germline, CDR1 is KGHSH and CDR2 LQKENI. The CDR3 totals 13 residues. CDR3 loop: CASSPQGDSGWIF. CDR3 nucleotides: TGTGCCAGCTCACCCCAGGGGGACTCCGGATGGATCTTT.

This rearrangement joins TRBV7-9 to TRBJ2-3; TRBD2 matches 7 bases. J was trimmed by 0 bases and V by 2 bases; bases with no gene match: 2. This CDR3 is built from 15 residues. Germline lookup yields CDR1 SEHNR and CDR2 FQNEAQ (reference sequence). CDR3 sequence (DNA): TGTGCCAGCAGCTTAAATAGCGGGAGCACAGATACGCAGTATTTT. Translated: CASSLNSGSTDTQYF.

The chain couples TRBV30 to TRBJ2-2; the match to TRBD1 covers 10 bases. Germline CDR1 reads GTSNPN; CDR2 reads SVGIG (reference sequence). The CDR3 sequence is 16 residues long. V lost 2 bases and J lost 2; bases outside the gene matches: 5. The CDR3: CAWSRQGAVNTGELFF. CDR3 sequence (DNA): TGTGCCTGGAGTAGACAGGGGGCGGTCAACACCGGGGAGCTGTTTTTT.

CDR3 bases: TGTGCCAGCTCACCAGCCCCCTCGGCGGGAGGGGGCAATGAGCAGTTCTTC. This encodes CASSPAPSAGGGNEQFF. The chain couples TRBV18 to TRBJ2-1, with 9 bases aligning to TRBD2. This CDR3 has 17 amino acids. Germline CDR1 KGHSH, CDR2 LQKENI. Unmatched junction bases numbered 11, after V lost 2 bases and J lost 6 bases.